The clone carrying this TCR beta chain came up many times. The antigen is not known. This CDR3 spans 10 amino acids. The germline V gene has CDR1 DFQATT and CDR2 SNEGSKA (reference sequence). V was cut by 5 bases and J by 4 bases, with 4 bases left in between. This record comes from a study of T-cell reconstitution after alpha-beta-depleted transplantation in children. Molecular barcoding with unique molecular identifiers was used for the TCRbeta library. TCRdb re-called the PCR reads with MiXCR, one entry per CDR3 protein. The sample records some 200,000 distinct CDR3 sequences, roughly 8.1% being singletons. General observations from the study: Alpha-beta T cells about two months after transplant reportedly derived from several hundred expanded graft clones.

The sequencing used PBMCs, mostly from graft donor cells, collected 360 days after TCRalphabeta/CD19-depleted stem cell transplant. The clonotype originates from a male patient between 2 and 10 years old who had a stem cell transplant for acute myeloid leukemia, so the T cells may come from the graft donor. The chain links TRBV20-1 to TRBJ2-3; D gene ambiguous. The CDR3, as DNA: TGCAGTGCTGCCTCAGATACGCAGTATTTT. This encodes CSAASDTQYF.